The 27 T cell receptor beta chains presented below share a single source sample, sequenced in a study of STAT3 mutations in large granular lymphocyte leukemia. General study points: Every T-LGLL patient had at least one immunodominant TCRbeta clonotype.

Antigens for these TCRs are unknown. Measured with immunoSEQ multiplex PCR; TCRdb has only the in-frame clones, and not every one. The repertoire holds 30,000 to 40,000 clones, with around 85% as singletons. The material sequenced was peripheral blood mononuclear cells. The receptors come from a man aged 55 to 70 with T-cell large granular lymphocyte leukemia. Some clones in this sample may be carry-over from other donors' samples.

This clone was detected once. The chain has TRBV4-2 and TRBJ1-2, with 9 bases matching TRBD1. CDR3 length equals 15 residues. Losses at the gene ends were 2 bases for V and 8 bases for J; bases not matched to a gene: 9. Germline V lookup: CDR1 LGHNA, CDR2 YNFKEQ. The CDR3 DNA reads as TGTGCCAGCAGCCAACCCGACAGGGGGATGGGCGGCTACACCTTC. The encoded protein is CASSQPDRGMGGYTF.

The V gene is TRBV6-6, the J gene TRBJ1-5, with unresolved D. CDR3 length equals 14 residues. CDR1 and CDR2 from the germline V gene are MNHNY and SVGAGI (reference sequence). V lost 5 bases, J lost 1 base, and 9 bases lay in between. The CDR3 DNA is TGTGCCAGCAGTCCCTCCGGAAGCAATCAGCCCCAGCATTTT. Translation: CASSPSGSNQPQHF.

The gene calls are TRBV28 and TRBJ1-5, with a tentative D call TRBD1 (6 bases). CDR3 size: 12 residues. Germline loops: CDR1 MDHEN, CDR2 SYDVKM. The ends were cut back, 8 bases at V and 6 bases at J, with 11 bases in the middle. The CDR3 sequence is CASEQGPQPQHF. In DNA, the CDR3 is TGTGCCAGCGAACAGGGTCCTCAGCCCCAGCATTTT.

The chain employs TRBV28 and TRBJ1-1; 8 bases fit TRBD1. After removal of 8 bases from V and 10 bases from J, the junction contained 12 bases not matched to a gene. The CDR3 runs 13 residues. The germline V gene has CDR1 MDHEN and CDR2 SYDVKM. The CDR3 protein is CASGTGQSGGAFF. The CDR3 DNA follows: TGTGCCAGCGGGACAGGCCAGTCCGGTGGAGCTTTCTTT.

The J gene is TRBJ1-3, the V gene TRBV19; D is perhaps TRBD1 (5 bases). CDR3 length equals 15 residues. In germline, CDR1 is LNHDA, CDR2 SQIVND (reference sequence). V dropped 3 bases and J dropped 0 bases, with 9 bases sitting between them. CDR3 residues: CASSMAGISGNTIYF. CDR3 nucleotides: TGTGCCAGTAGTATGGCAGGGATCTCTGGAAACACCATATATTTT.

This sequence joins TRBV6-5 and TRBJ1-2, with TRBD1 identical over 7 bases. Germline V gene sequence: CDR1 MNHEY, CDR2 SVGAGI. The CDR3 contains 14 residues. V shed 6 bases, J shed 0 bases, and the junction held 4 bases outside the gene matches. The DNA for the CDR3 is TGTGCCAGCAGGGCAGGGGGGACTAACTATGGCTACACCTTC. It encodes CASRAGGTNYGYTF.

The count of this clone is one. The genes are TRBV5-4 and TRBJ1-2, with no clear D. V lost 0 bases, J lost 0 bases, and 9 bases lay in between. CDR1 SGHNT and CDR2 YYREEE come from the germline V gene (reference sequence). The CDR3 consists of 15 residues. In DNA form, the CDR3 reads TGTGCCAGCAGCTTGGCCGGTGAAGCTAACTATGGCTACACCTTC. As protein: CASSLAGEANYGYTF.

The rearrangement joins TRBV5-1 to TRBJ2-1; tentative D call: TRBD1 (6 bases). The CDR3 is 13 amino acids. Trimming took 0 bases from V and 6 from J, leaving 7 bases between them. The germline V gene has CDR1 SGHRS and CDR2 YFSETQ. The CDR3 is CASSLDRANEQFF. Here the CDR3 DNA reads TGCGCCAGCAGCTTGGACAGGGCCAATGAGCAGTTCTTC.

This chain connects TRBV11-2 to TRBJ1-1; no clear D gene. The CDR3 is 14 amino acids. Trimming shortened V by 0 bases and J by 4 bases, and 9 bases separated the two germline ends. Germline CDR1 and CDR2: SGHAT and FQNNGV. The CDR3 DNA reads TGTGCCAGCAGCTTAGAACCAGTAAGCACTGAAGCTTTCTTT. Encoded protein: CASSLEPVSTEAFF.

The chain recombines TRBV7-3 with TRBJ2-2, with 7 bases matching TRBD1. The CDR3 extends over 15 amino acids. CDR1 and CDR2 (germline): SGHTA, FQGTGA. With 3 bases clipped from V and 6 bases from J, the junction kept 7 bases outside the gene matches. The chain's CDR3 is CASSLTGKWPGELFF. CDR3 in DNA: TGTGCCAGCAGCTTGACAGGGAAGTGGCCCGGGGAGCTGTTTTTT.

This clone appeared a few times. V usage is TRBV5-4 and J usage is TRBJ2-7; 7 positions agree with TRBD1. V trimming: 3 bases; J trimming: 5 bases; junction bases outside the gene matches: 8. The germline CDR1 and CDR2 sequences are SGHNT and YYREEE (reference sequence). CDR3 length equals 14 residues. CDR3 DNA: TGTGCCAGCAGCTCCCGACAGGGATTCCACGAGCAGTACTTC. Encoded protein: CASSSRQGFHEQYF.

The genes are TRBV5-1 and TRBJ2-7; 7 bases fit TRBD2. In germline, CDR1 is SGHRS, CDR2 YFSETQ. Unmatched junction bases numbered 2, after V lost 0 bases and J lost 8 bases. The CDR3 runs 12 residues. In nucleotides, the CDR3 is TGCGCCAGCAGCTTGGGGCGGGAGAAGCAGTACTTC. This sequence encodes CASSLGREKQYF.

CDR3 sequence reads: CAWASGSVRDEQFF. CDR3 nucleotide sequence: TGTGCCTGGGCTAGCGGGAGTGTTCGTGATGAGCAGTTCTTC. The chain is built from TRBV30 and TRBJ2-1, with 10 bases lining up with TRBD2. Germline CDR1 is GTSNPN and CDR2 is SVGIG (reference sequence). This CDR3 comprises 14 residues. With V trimmed by 5 bases and J by 8 bases, 9 bases remained unmatched.

The rearrangement joins TRBV15 to TRBJ1-1, with TRBD1 as a possible D gene (6 bases). CDR3 length equals 14 residues. The V gene's germline CDR1 is LNHNV and CDR2 YYDKDF (reference sequence). The ends were cut back, 5 bases at V and 6 bases at J, with 16 bases in the middle. The DNA for the CDR3 is TGTGCCACCAGCTACCGACAGGTGAGGGCTGAAGCTTTCTTT. Its protein product is CATSYRQVRAEAFF. Combining the CDR3 with reference TRBV15 and TRBJ1-1 gives the whole variable domain DAMVIQNPRYQVTQFGKPVTLSCSQTLNHNVMYWYQQKSSQAPKLLFHYYDKDFNNEADTPDNFQSRRPNTSFCFLDIRSPGLGDTAMYLCATSYRQVRAEAFFGQGTRLTVV.

A remark on this clone: With a far larger clone one base away, a read error is the likely cause. V is TRBV28 and J is TRBJ2-7; TRBD2 agrees at 12 bases. The V segment lost 3 bases and the J segment 7 bases; nucleotides outside the gene matches: 7. In germline, CDR1 is MDHEN, CDR2 SYDVKM. The CDR3 length is 15 residues. The CDR3 DNA is TGTGCCAGCAGTTTGCTAGCGGGAGGGTACAATGAGCAGTACTTC. Encoded protein: CASSLLAGGYNEQYF.

The chain combines TRBV29-1 with TRBJ1-4; 8 nucleotides match TRBD1. The CDR3 runs 14 residues. The V gene end was trimmed by 6 bases and the J gene end by 4 bases; junction bases not matched to a gene: 7. Per germline, CDR1 SQVTM and CDR2 ANQGSEA. The CDR3 coding sequence is TGCAGCGTCGCGACAGGGGTGGTTAATGAAAAACTGTTTTTT. Translated: CSVATGVVNEKLFF.

V usage is TRBV7-2 and J usage is TRBJ2-2, with TRBD2 matching over 14 bases. The CDR3 has 16 amino acids. The V segment lost 5 bases and the J segment 9 bases; nucleotides outside the gene matches: 8. From germline, CDR1 is SGHTA and CDR2 FQGNSA. CDR3 DNA: TGTGCCAGCAGCCCTACCGGGACTAGCGGGAGCCGGGAGCTGTTTTTT. Translating gives CASSPTGTSGSRELFF. The variable domain in full, completed from reference TRBV7-2 and TRBJ2-2, reads GAGVSQSPSNKVTEKGKDVELRCDPISGHTALYWYRQSLGQGLEFLIYFQGNSAPDKSGLPSDRFSAERTGGSVSTLTIQRTQQEDSAVYLCASSPTGTSGSRELFFGEGSRLTVL.

The chain links TRBV18 to TRBJ2-3; 7 bases are a match to TRBD2. This CDR3 region has 15 residues. The ends lost 0 bases at V and 3 bases at J; junction bases unmatched: 3. Germline V lookup: CDR1 KGHSH, CDR2 LQKENI. CDR3 loop: CASSPPGGSTDTQYF. The DNA of the CDR3 is TGTGCCAGCTCACCACCGGGCGGGAGTACAGATACGCAGTATTTT.

The chain is built from TRBV5-1 and TRBJ2-3; unclear D gene. V lost 1 base to trimming and J lost 6 bases, with 12 bases between them. The CDR3 extends over 14 amino acids. CDR1 and CDR2 from the germline V gene are SGHRS and YFSETQ. CDR3 loop: CASSLSQAGDTQYF. The DNA of the CDR3 is TGCGCCAGCAGCTTGTCTCAGGCCGGGGATACGCAGTATTTT.

V gene TRBV18 combines with J gene TRBJ2-5; no definite D call. Trimming took off 3 bases at V and 5 bases at J, with 10 bases between the two ends. The CDR3 loop spans 13 amino acids. Germline V gene lookup returns CDR1 KGHSH and CDR2 LQKENI. DNA for the CDR3: TGTGCCAGCTCACCTGTGCTAGTTGAGACCCAGTACTTC. Translating gives CASSPVLVETQYF. Full variable domain (missing parts from reference TRBV18 and TRBJ2-5): NAGVMQNPRHLVRRRGQEARLRCSPMKGHSHVYWYRQLPEEGLKFMVYLQKENIIDESGMPKERFSAEFPKEGPSILRIQQVVRGDSAAYFCASSPVLVETQYFGPGTRLLVL.

This sequence joins TRBV5-1 and TRBJ1-4, with a possible D match to TRBD1 (6 bases). There are 15 residues in the CDR3. Germline CDR1 SGHRS, CDR2 YFSETQ. V was shortened by 0 bases and J by 4 bases, with 10 bases between the two germline ends. CDR3 amino acids: CASSLARGYNEKLFF. Written as DNA, the CDR3 is TGCGCCAGCAGCTTGGCCAGGGGCTATAATGAAAAACTGTTTTTT.

The chain has TRBV10-3 and TRBJ2-5; 7 nucleotides match TRBD1. This CDR3 region has 13 residues. V shed 7 bases and J 2 bases; nucleotides not matched to a gene: 4. The germline CDR1 and CDR2 sequences are ENHRY and SYGVKD. The CDR3 protein is CAIKGQPQETQYF. The CDR3 bases are TGTGCCATCAAGGGACAGCCACAAGAGACCCAGTACTTC.

The V gene is TRBV28, the J gene TRBJ2-3; 12 nucleotides match TRBD2. This CDR3 region has 16 residues. CDR1 is MDHEN and CDR2 is SYDVKM in the germline V gene. Written as DNA, the CDR3 is TGTGCTACACGACTAGCGGGAGATCACGAAGCAGATACGCAGTATTTT. This encodes CATRLAGDHEADTQYF.

V usage is TRBV25-1 and J usage is TRBJ2-5; no clear D gene. Trimming pared 2 bases from V and 2 bases from J, leaving 15 bases between. The CDR3 is made up of 16 amino acids. The germline CDR1 and CDR2 sequences are MGHDK and SYGVNS. The CDR3, as DNA: TGTGCCAGCAGTGAAGGCCTGGGTATACTTCAAGAGACCCAGTACTTC. Encoded protein: CASSEGLGILQETQYF.

The chain links TRBV25-1 to TRBJ2-5; 12 nucleotides match TRBD1. Trimming removed 4 bases from V and 10 bases from J; junction bases left unmatched: 7. Germline CDR1 is MGHDK and CDR2 is SYGVNS. This CDR3 spans 14 amino acids. The chain's CDR3 is CASSAPGTGGGQYF. CDR3 DNA sequence: TGTGCCAGCAGTGCCCCCGGGACAGGGGGCGGCCAGTACTTC.

The rearrangement links TRBV5-1 to TRBJ1-2; D call uncertain. Trimming cost V 0 bases and J 8 bases, with 11 bases left between them. Germline assignment: CDR1 SGHRS and CDR2 YFSETQ. The CDR3 is 13 residues long. The CDR3 sequence: CASSLDVGRGYTF. The CDR3 nucleotides are TGCGCCAGCAGCTTGGACGTAGGGCGAGGCTACACCTTC.

V gene TRBV6-5 combines with J gene TRBJ2-7; TRBD2 matches 8 bases. Germline V lookup: CDR1 MNHEY, CDR2 SVGAGI. The CDR3 consists of 15 residues. Trimming at V came to 4 bases and at J to 2 bases, leaving 7 bases not matched to a gene. CDR3 DNA: TGTGCCAGCAGTTCCCTGGGAGCGGGAGCCTACGAGCAGTACTTC. Translating it yields CASSSLGAGAYEQYF.